A single sample is the source of the 25 T cell receptor beta chains below, sequenced in a study of Ad26.COV2.S vaccination and SARS-CoV-2 variants. Indicated treatment: some 20 received Ad26.COV2.S at low or high dose, single or two shots; about 5 received placebo; per-sample allocation not given. Sampling happened 63 days after the first vaccine or placebo injection. Method: immunoSEQ multiplex PCR; TCRdb's copy keeps in-frame clones and lacks some. Seen here are roughly 300,000 clones, less than 90% observed once, and the top ten hold around 10%. The input for sequencing was peripheral blood, taken in a trial of Ad26.COV2.S vaccine versus placebo. The source of these receptors is a person aged 18-60 years who received the Ad26.COV2.S COVID-19 vaccine or a placebo.

The chain has TRBV16 and TRBJ2-3; 8 bases are a match to TRBD2. V trimming: 2 bases; J trimming: 2 bases; junction bases outside the gene matches: 3. The CDR3 totals 15 residues. Germline CDR1 is KGHSY and CDR2 is FQNENV. CDR3 region: CASSQQRGLTDTQYF. The CDR3 DNA reads as TGTGCCAGCAGCCAACAGCGGGGGCTCACAGATACGCAGTATTTT.

The rearrangement links TRBV12-3 or TRBV12-4 to TRBJ1-4; unclear D gene. Trimming stripped 3 bases from V and 6 bases from J, with 8 bases between. There are 13 residues in the CDR3. In DNA, the CDR3 is TGTGCCAGCAGTTTCCGGGCTGATGAAAAACTGTTTTTT. Residues: CASSFRADEKLFF.

The CDR3 coding sequence is TGTGCCAGCAGCGCGGGGGTCTTCAGACAATACAATGAGCAGTTCTTC. Amino acid sequence: CASSAGVFRQYNEQFF. J is TRBJ2-1 and V is TRBV7-2, with TRBD2 identical over 7 bases. This CDR3 comprises 16 residues. V was pared by 5 bases and J by 4 bases, with 11 bases of the junction left unmatched. Germline V gene lookup returns CDR1 SGHTA and CDR2 FQGNSA.

The V gene is TRBV6-5, the J gene TRBJ1-4; 9 bases map to TRBD1. The J segment lost 6 bases and the V segment lost 5 bases, leaving 1 base of the junction unmatched. CDR3 size: 13 residues. Germline V gene data show CDR1 as MNHEY and CDR2 as SVGAGI. The CDR3 DNA follows: TGTGCCAGCAGTAGGACAGGGGATGAAAAACTGTTTTTT. Its protein product is CASSRTGDEKLFF.

The chain carries TRBV7-9 and TRBJ2-5, with a tentative D call TRBD1 (5 bases). This CDR3 is 13 amino acids long. V was cut by 5 bases and J by 5 bases, with 12 bases left in between. CDR1 and CDR2 (germline): SEHNR, FQNEAQ (reference sequence). CDR3 amino acids: CASSPKGRETQYF. In DNA, the CDR3 is TGTGCCAGCAGCCCTAAGGGGCGGGAGACCCAGTACTTC.

The chain uses TRBV10-3 and TRBJ1-1; 7 bases align to TRBD1. The CDR3 has 14 residues. Germline CDR1 ENHRY, CDR2 SYGVKD. V lost 6 bases and J lost 2; bases outside the gene matches: 6. CDR3 DNA sequence: TGTGCCATCAGGCTTACAGGGGATAACACTGAAGCTTTCTTT. Protein product: CAIRLTGDNTEAFF.

The gene calls are TRBV4-3 and TRBJ2-7; TRBD1 is a possible D gene (6 bases). The CDR3 extends over 15 amino acids. Germline V gives CDR1 LGHNA, CDR2 YSLEER. Trimming cost V 4 bases and J 0 bases, with 13 bases left between them. The CDR3 DNA reads TGCGCCAGCAGCCGGAGTAGGGGGAGCTCCTACGAGCAGTACTTC. It yields the protein CASSRSRGSSYEQYF.

The V gene is TRBV7-9, the J gene TRBJ2-7, with 9 bases matching TRBD1. Germline-derived CDR1 and CDR2 are SEHNR and FQNEAQ (reference sequence). Trimming took 6 bases from V and 6 from J; bases not matched to a gene: 9. This CDR3 spans 14 amino acids. CDR3 amino acids: CASRGGQGDAEQYF. The DNA of the CDR3 is TGTGCCAGCAGAGGGGGACAGGGAGATGCCGAGCAGTACTTC.

J is TRBJ1-4 and V is TRBV7-9, with TRBD1 as a possible D gene (6 bases). Trimming left V 5 bases short and J 1 base short, with 20 bases between. The CDR3 extends over 18 amino acids. CDR1 is SEHNR and CDR2 is FQNEAQ in the germline V gene (reference sequence). CDR3 loop: CASSTGGGRAGTNEKLFF. CDR3 bases: TGTGCCAGCAGCACCGGAGGGGGTAGGGCTGGAACTAATGAAAAACTGTTTTTT.

This sequence joins TRBV5-1 and TRBJ2-7; the D is unclear. Per germline, CDR1 SGHRS and CDR2 YFSETQ. The germline V and J ends were trimmed by 2 bases and 2 bases, with 11 bases remaining between them. The CDR3 has 14 residues. Here the CDR3 reads CASSLGGGTYEQYF. In DNA form, the CDR3 reads TGCGCCAGCAGCTTAGGTGGCGGAACCTACGAGCAGTACTTC.

The chain links TRBV27 to TRBJ2-7, with D perhaps TRBD2 (6 bases). Trimming pared 0 bases from V and 4 bases from J, leaving 10 bases between. The CDR3 length is 14 residues. The germline V gene has CDR1 MNHEY and CDR2 SMNVEV (reference sequence). The CDR3, as DNA: TGTGCCAGCAGTTTATCGGGGGGTTGGTACGAGCAGTACTTC. Encoded protein: CASSLSGGWYEQYF.

This clone has just a few counts. This chain connects TRBV2 to TRBJ1-1; D is perhaps TRBD1 (5 bases). There are 15 residues in the CDR3. Germline CDR1 is SNHLY and CDR2 is FYNNEI. Trimming took 8 bases from V and 0 from J, leaving 16 bases between them. The chain's CDR3 is CASYYGGPMNTEAFF. The CDR3 coding sequence is TGTGCCAGCTACTACGGGGGACCTATGAACACTGAAGCTTTCTTT.

The chain links TRBV7-3 to TRBJ1-1; maybe TRBD1 (6 bases). Between the trimmed V and J ends, which lost 3 bases and 4 bases, there was a span of 15 bases. Germline V lookup: CDR1 SGHTA, CDR2 FQGTGA. This CDR3 contains 15 residues. The CDR3: CASSFGQQGPTEAFF. CDR3 DNA sequence: TGTGCCAGCAGCTTCGGACAACAGGGACCCACTGAAGCTTTCTTT.

The rearrangement joins TRBV11-3 to TRBJ1-4, with TRBD1 matching 7 bases. The junction had 2 bases not matched to a gene; V was cut back by 5 bases and J by 5 bases. This CDR3 is built from 13 residues. Germline CDR1 is SGHNT and CDR2 is YENEEA. This CDR3 reads CASSQGVNEKLFF. CDR3 sequence (DNA): TGTGCCAGCAGCCAGGGGGTAAATGAAAAACTGTTTTTT.

This chain links TRBV10-2 with TRBJ2-2; 7 nucleotides line up with TRBD2. Unmatched junction bases numbered 2, after V lost 3 bases and J lost 1 base. This CDR3 contains 15 residues. From germline, CDR1 is WSHSY and CDR2 SAAADI. CDR3 sequence: CASSEGGGNTGELFF. The CDR3 bases are TGCGCCAGCAGTGAAGGCGGGGGGAACACCGGGGAGCTGTTTTTT.

CDR3 nucleotides: TGTGCCAGCAGCCCTTATCCAAGCTCCTACAATGAGCAGTTCTTC. Translated, it gives CASSPYPSSYNEQFF. J is TRBJ2-1 and V is TRBV27; D ambiguous. Trimming took off 6 bases at V and 0 bases at J, with 12 bases between the two ends. Germline V gene data show CDR1 as MNHEY and CDR2 as SMNVEV (reference sequence). The CDR3 totals 15 residues.

A single count supports this clone. CDR3 sequence (DNA): TGTGCCACCAGTGGTAATCAGGGCCTTTACAATGAGCAGTTCTTC. Encoded protein: CATSGNQGLYNEQFF. The rearrangement joins TRBV24-1 to TRBJ2-1; TRBD1 might be the D (5 bases). Per germline, CDR1 KGHDR and CDR2 SFDVKD. V dropped 5 bases and J dropped 4 bases, with 14 bases sitting between them. This CDR3 is 15 amino acids long.

The chain employs TRBV3-1 (or the pseudogene TRBV3-2) and TRBJ2-3, with 13 bases identical to TRBD2. The CDR3 has 18 residues. V was pared by 6 bases and J by 0 bases, with 9 bases of the junction left unmatched. The germline CDR1 and CDR2 sequences are LGHDT and YNNKEL (reference sequence). The CDR3 coding sequence is TGTGCCAGCAGTCTTAGACTAGCGGGGGGTCCTAGCACAGATACGCAGTATTTT. The encoded protein is CASSLRLAGGPSTDTQYF.

This rearrangement joins TRBV12-3 or TRBV12-4 to TRBJ2-7, with no clear D. Trimming took 3 bases from V and 7 from J, leaving 13 bases between them. The CDR3 is made up of 13 amino acids. The CDR3 loop is CASSLGRKGEQYF. In nucleotides, the CDR3 is TGTGCCAGCAGTTTGGGCAGGAAAGGTGAGCAGTACTTC.

The genes are TRBV5-5 and TRBJ1-2, with 8 positions matching TRBD1. Trimming removed 1 base from V and 7 bases from J; junction bases left unmatched: 6. The CDR3 contains 14 residues. Germline V gives CDR1 SGHKS, CDR2 YYEKEE (reference sequence). For the CDR3, the DNA is TGTGCCAGCAGCTTGTCGCCAGGGGGCGGTGGCTACACCTTC. Translation: CASSLSPGGGGYTF.

The rearrangement joins TRBV2 to TRBJ2-3; D is ambiguous. From germline, CDR1 is SNHLY and CDR2 FYNNEI. Trimming stripped 7 bases from V and 1 base from J, with 6 bases between. This CDR3 contains 12 residues. The CDR3, as DNA: TGTGCCAGCATTGATCGCACAGATACGCAGTATTTT. Translated, it gives CASIDRTDTQYF.

The chain has TRBV6-5 and TRBJ1-1; D gene uncertain. This CDR3 contains 15 residues. Trimming stripped 6 bases from V and 0 bases from J, with 14 bases between. Germline assignment: CDR1 MNHEY and CDR2 SVGAGI. The CDR3 protein is CASSLDPGLNTEAFF. DNA for the CDR3: TGTGCCAGCAGCCTAGATCCCGGCTTGAACACTGAAGCTTTCTTT.

V and J are TRBV28 and TRBJ2-7, with D uncertain. Germline V gene lookup returns CDR1 MDHEN and CDR2 SYDVKM. Trimming pared 2 bases from V and 2 bases from J, leaving 7 bases between. The CDR3 is 13 amino acids. In DNA, the CDR3 is TGTGCCAGCAGTTTAGGCCGGACCTACGAGCAGTACTTC. Translated: CASSLGRTYEQYF.

This clone was seen only once. The chain joins TRBV12-3 or TRBV12-4 to TRBJ2-4; unclear D gene. The CDR3 is 13 amino acids. V shed 5 bases and J shed 0 bases, with 5 bases lying between them. This chain's CDR3 is CASSRLAKNIQYF. Written as DNA, the CDR3 is TGTGCCAGCAGTCGTTTAGCCAAAAACATTCAGTACTTC.

This rearrangement joins TRBV6-2 or TRBV6-3 to TRBJ1-1, with 9 bases aligning to TRBD1. Germline lookup yields CDR1 MNHEY and CDR2 SVGEGT. J lost 1 base, V lost 6 bases, and 3 bases had no gene match. The CDR3 runs to 14 residues. The CDR3 spells CASSLTGGNTEAFF. In DNA, the CDR3 is TGTGCCAGCAGCTTGACAGGGGGGAACACTGAAGCTTTCTTT.